These 22 T cell receptor delta chains came from one sample sequenced in a study of γδ T cells in repeated Plasmodium falciparum infection (dated by TCRdb to the early 2020s). Libraries were prepared through multiplex PCR. The sequencer listed for this sample is Illumina MiSeq. For TCRdb, the public reads were processed anew by CATT, and duplicate DNA sequences were folded into one row. For this sample the table gives 93,000 or so delta-chain clones, of which 0.85% to 1% were detected only once. The ten largest account for nearly 10% of the sample. Vgamma9/Vdelta2+ and Vdelta2-negative gammadelta T cell populations were flow-sorted from peripheral blood mononuclear cells for bulk TCR repertoire analysis. The sequenced material came from gamma-delta T cells from blood. These receptors all come from a pool of human donors (malaria-infected and uninfected, not separated).

This clone showed up just a few times. This likely reflects a read error, since a far larger clone is one base away. Other DNA sequences in the sample encode the same CDR3. The CDR3 region has the DNA TGTGCCTGTGACCCCGTGCTTTCGAACACTGGGGGATACGATGGCGATAAGCTCATCTTT. It encodes CACDPVLSNTGGYDGDKLIF. With the J gene uncalled, the V gene is TRDV2; the table's D gene call, TRDD3, was not cross checked with the DNA. This CDR3 has 20 residues. CDR1 GEAIGNYY and CDR2 EKD come from the germline V gene.

Concerning this clone itself: The protein in TCRdb stems from a much larger clone and differs at residue 14 from this DNA's translation, likely a read error; here the protein is translated from the DNA. The chain uses TRDV1 and TRDJ1, with D possibly TRDD2 on 5 matching bases. TCRdb carries no J gene annotation; the J gene was assigned here by matching the DNA with germline. Germline assignment: CDR1 TSWWSYY and CDR2 QGS. The CDR3 sequence is 19 residues long. Deletions cut 0 bases from V and 3 bases from J, with 23 bases between. This CDR3 reads CALGELERNLPRNADKLIF. The CDR3 bases are TGTGCTCTTGGGGAACTTGAGAGAAACCTACCTCGTAACGCCGATAAACTCATCTTT.

This clone has just a few counts. The TCRdb record carries a much larger clone's protein, which differs from this DNA's translation at residue 13; a read error is the likely cause, and the protein listed here is the DNA translation. This chain connects TRDV1 to TRDJ1, with TRDD3 identical over 11 bases. The V segment lost 0 bases and the J segment 0 bases; nucleotides outside the gene matches: 30. CDR3 length equals 26 residues. Germline V lookup: CDR1 TSWWSYY, CDR2 QGS. In nucleotides, the CDR3 is TGTGCTCTTGGGGAACTAGAGGCCTACAAGGCCCGCAGTGGCTGGGGGATACTGGCGGACACCGATAAACTCATCTTT. Translation: CALGELEAYKARSGWGILADTDKLIF.

This clone was recorded a few times. The protein recorded in TCRdb matches a much larger clone and deviates from this DNA's translation at residue 5, suggesting a read error; the protein here is obtained by translating the DNA. V is TRDV2 and J is TRDJ1; 13 nucleotides line up with TRDD3. TCRdb gives no J gene; it was assigned here by matching the DNA to germline. The CDR3 runs to 16 residues. V was pared by 2 bases and J by 1 base, with 3 bases of the junction left unmatched. CDR1 and CDR2 from the germline V gene are GEAIGNYY and EKD. The CDR3 reads CACDRLGDTLTDKLIF. The DNA for the CDR3 is TGTGCCTGTGACAGACTGGGGGATACGCTCACCGATAAACTCATCTTT.

This clone has only a few counts. TCRdb has a much larger clone's protein, which differs at residue 7 from the translation of this DNA, likely because of a read error; what is shown is the protein translated from the DNA. This chain connects TRDV2 to TRDJ1, with 13 bases that match TRDD3. Germline matching of the DNA provided the J gene here, since TCRdb leaves it blank. Germline trimming cut 4 bases from V and 2 bases from J; bases unmatched to any gene: 24. The CDR3 totals 22 residues. Germline CDR1 reads GEAIGNYY; CDR2 reads EKD. The CDR3 bases are TGTGCCTGTGAGAAACCTTCCCTACCCCTCCACTGGGGGATACGACGGACCGATAAACTCATCTTT. It encodes CACEKPSLPLHWGIRRTDKLIF.

This clone was observed a few times. A read error is the likely source, as a far larger clone sits one nucleotide away. The same CDR3 can be traced to other DNA sequences in this sample. The J gene is TRDJ1, the V gene TRDV2; TRDD3 matches at 13 bases. TCRdb supplies no J gene; here it was assigned by aligning the nucleotide sequence to germline. The germline CDR1 and CDR2 sequences are GEAIGNYY and EKD. This CDR3 comprises 18 residues. V trimming: 7 bases; J trimming: 3 bases; junction bases outside the gene matches: 16. CDR3 DNA: TGTGCCTGCGACCAGCTAAGTACTGGGGGATACGCTCCCGATAAACTCATCTTT. Amino acid sequence: CACDQLSTGGYAPDKLIF.

As for this clone: The protein given by TCRdb reflects a much larger clone and differs at residue 4 from this DNA's translation, likely from a read error; the protein shown is the DNA's translation. The chain employs TRDV2 and TRDJ1; unclear D gene. Germline CDR1 reads GEAIGNYY; CDR2 reads EKD. V lost 5 bases, J lost 0 bases, and 36 bases lay in between. There are 22 residues in the CDR3. The CDR3: CACGRLKTSFPTGLPYTDKLIF. Written as DNA, the CDR3 is TGTGCCTGTGGCAGGCTGAAGACCTCCTTTCCGACCGGATTACCCTACACCGATAAACTCATCTTT.

For this clone: The protein TCRdb lists belongs to a much larger clone and differs from this DNA's translation at residue 15, which points to a read error; the protein shown is made from the DNA. The gene calls are TRDV1 and TRDJ1, with no clear D. TCRdb offers no J gene call, so here the DNA was matched to germline to obtain one. CDR1 is TSWWSYY, CDR2 QGS, per germline. The CDR3 spans 19 residues. This CDR3 is CAPQGPFPPSYEATNKLIF. CDR3 nucleotide sequence: TGTGCTCCGCAGGGCCCTTTCCCTCCATCGTACGAGGCCACCAATAAACTCATCTTT.

This clone was counted at least ten times. The chain links TRDV1 to TRDJ1, with TRDD3 identical over 13 bases. The J segment lost 0 bases and the V segment lost 0 bases, leaving 22 bases of the junction unmatched. CDR1 is TSWWSYY and CDR2 is QGS in the germline V gene. This CDR3 has 24 amino acids. This CDR3 reads CALGELSSYGGTGGYARYTDKLIF. DNA for the CDR3: TGTGCTCTTGGGGAACTCTCGTCCTACGGCGGTACTGGGGGATACGCCAGGTACACCGATAAACTCATCTTT.

In the case of this clone: The protein in TCRdb stems from a much larger clone and differs at residue 14 from this DNA's translation, likely a read error; here the protein is translated from the DNA. V gene TRDV2 combines with J gene TRDJ1; 8 bases fit TRDD3. Matching the DNA to germline supplied the J gene, which TCRdb does not give. CDR3 length equals 17 residues. Germline lookup yields CDR1 GEAIGNYY and CDR2 EKD. The CDR3: CACDTLARGDNTDRLIF. The CDR3 DNA reads as TGTGCCTGTGACACCCTAGCCCGGGGGGATAACACCGATAGACTCATCTTT.

This clone has only a few counts. TCRdb has a much larger clone's protein, which differs at residue 11 from the translation of this DNA, likely because of a read error; what is shown is the protein translated from the DNA. V is TRDV2 and J is TRDJ1, with D perhaps matching TRDD3 (5 bases). Germline V gene lookup returns CDR1 GEAIGNYY and CDR2 EKD. This CDR3 comprises 21 residues. Deletions cut 1 base from V and 0 bases from J, with 29 bases between. The chain's CDR3 is CACDTYREEEEIRGYTDKLIF. The CDR3 nucleotides read TGTGCCTGTGACACATATCGGGAAGAAGAGGAGATCCGGGGGTACACCGATAAACTCATCTTT.

Regarding this clone: TCRdb's protein, taken from a much larger clone, differs from this DNA's translation at residue 10, likely owing to a read error; the protein displayed comes from the DNA. The chain has TRDV2 and TRDJ1; TRDD3 aligns across 8 bases. TCRdb lists no J gene, so it was determined here by aligning the DNA to germline. V was pared by 3 bases and J by 0 bases, with 17 bases of the junction left unmatched. Germline CDR1 reads GEAIGNYY; CDR2 reads EKD. CDR3 length: 19 amino acids. The CDR3 loop reads CACDRGIRNGGMDTDKLIF. CDR3 sequence (DNA): TGTGCCTGTGACCGGGGGATAAGGAACGGGGGGATGGACACCGATAAACTCATCTTT.

The sample holds a few counts of this clone. A far larger clone differs by one base, so this is likely a read error. This sample includes further DNA sequences coding for the same CDR3. The chain employs TRDV1 and TRDJ1; 9 bases fit TRDD3. TCRdb lists no J gene, so it was determined here by aligning the DNA to germline. This CDR3 contains 22 residues. Germline lookup yields CDR1 TSWWSYY and CDR2 QGS. V trimming: 5 bases; J trimming: 0 bases; junction bases outside the gene matches: 25. In nucleotides, the CDR3 is TGTGCTCTTGGGTCACAATCCTATGACCGGGGATACGTCCGGGAGAACACCGATAAACTCATCTTT. Amino acids: CALGSQSYDRGYVRENTDKLIF.

A note on this clone: A far larger clone is one base from this, pointing to a likely read error. This same CDR3 is encoded by further DNA sequences in the sample. The chain employs TRDV2 and TRDJ2, with D possibly TRDD3 on 5 matching bases. TCRdb lists no J gene, so it was determined here by aligning the DNA to germline. Per germline, CDR1 GEAIGNYY and CDR2 EKD. The V and J ends lost 3 bases and 8 bases respectively, with 21 bases between them. The length of the CDR3 is 16 residues. The CDR3 loop is CACDDIAWDQGAQLFF. In DNA, the CDR3 is TGTGCCTGTGACGATATCGCCTGGGACCAGGGGGCACAACTCTTCTTT.

Details on this clone: The protein given by TCRdb reflects a much larger clone and differs at residue 13 from this DNA's translation, likely from a read error; the protein shown is the DNA's translation. V gene TRDV1 combines with J gene TRDJ1, with 10 positions matching TRDD3. The J gene, absent from TCRdb, was called here by matching the DNA to germline. The ends lost 1 base at V and 0 bases at J; junction bases unmatched: 11. The germline V gene has CDR1 TSWWSYY and CDR2 QGS. This CDR3 contains 19 residues. CDR3: CALGERLRGIRGHTDKLIF. The CDR3 nucleotides read TGTGCTCTTGGGGAACGCCTTCGGGGGATACGGGGACACACCGATAAACTCATCTTT.

This clone was seen a handful of times. The protein in TCRdb stems from a much larger clone and differs at residue 4 from this DNA's translation, likely a read error; here the protein is translated from the DNA. CDR3 region: CALREKAILGEIYTDKLIF. CDR3 DNA sequence: TGTGCTCTTAGGGAAAAGGCGATACTGGGGGAGATATACACCGATAAACTCATCTTT. The chain carries TRDV1 and TRDJ1, with TRDD3 matching over 9 bases. As TCRdb names no J gene, one was assigned here on the basis of a DNA match to germline. The germline CDR1 and CDR2 sequences are TSWWSYY and QGS. This CDR3 comprises 19 residues.

There are a few counts of this clone. The protein given by TCRdb reflects a much larger clone and differs at residue 3 from this DNA's translation, likely from a read error; the protein shown is the DNA's translation. The gene calls are TRDV1 and TRDJ1, with 8 bases fitting TRDD3. TCRdb supplies no J gene; here it was assigned by aligning the nucleotide sequence to germline. With 10 bases clipped from V and 0 bases from J, the junction kept 31 bases outside the gene matches. The CDR3 is 22 amino acids. Germline values: CDR1 TSWWSYY, CDR2 QGS. Written as DNA, the CDR3 is TGTGCTCCTGAGGCCCCGCCGTCCCATACTGGGGGCCGACAACTGTACACCGATAAACTCATCTTT. It translates to CAPEAPPSHTGGRQLYTDKLIF.

A remark on this clone: A far larger clone is off by one base, so a read error is likely. This same CDR3 is encoded by further DNA sequences in the sample. The gene calls are TRDV1 and TRDJ1, with D maybe TRDD3 (5 bases). The J gene is not listed in TCRdb, so it was assigned here from a DNA match to germline. The CDR3 is 19 amino acids. From germline, CDR1 is TSWWSYY and CDR2 QGS. CDR3 bases: TGCGCTCTTGCCCTCCCACCCTTATACGGGACTGAGCGTATCGATAAACTCATCTTT. This translates into CALALPPLYGTERIDKLIF.

This clone was seen repeatedly, ten times or more. This DNA translates differently at residue 12 from the TCRdb protein, which is that of a much larger clone; a read error is likely, and the protein shown is the DNA's own translation. V and J are TRDV3 and TRDJ1; possibly TRDD3 for D (6 bases). The germline gives CDR1 TVYSNPD, CDR2 GDNSRS (reference sequence). CDR3 size: 14 residues. CDR3 coding DNA: TGTGCCTTCCTATATACTGGGAAGGGTAATAAACCCATCTTT. Translated: CAFLYTGKGNKPIF.

This clone came up a few times. The mismatch at residue 9 between this DNA's translation and the TCRdb protein of a much larger clone likely reflects a read error; the protein shown is translated from the DNA. The chain uses TRDV1 and TRDJ2; TRDD3 aligns across 11 bases. Because TCRdb records no J gene, it was assigned here through a match of the DNA to germline. CDR3 length: 21 residues. In germline, CDR1 is TSWWSYY, CDR2 QGS. V gave up 5 bases and J gave up 6 bases; unmatched junction bases: 23. CDR3 amino acids: CALGFSYLRDLGDTRAAQLFF. The CDR3 DNA is TGTGCTCTTGGGTTTTCCTACCTGCGAGACCTGGGGGATACTCGGGCAGCACAACTCTTCTTT.

With respect to this clone: The protein held in TCRdb is that of a much larger clone and does not match this DNA's translation at residue 7, likely because of a read error; the protein shown is translated from the DNA. The chain is built from TRDV2 and TRDJ1, with D tentatively TRDD2 (5 bases). No J gene is reported in TCRdb; it was inferred here by comparing the DNA with germline. The CDR3 loop spans 18 amino acids. V lost 0 bases, J lost 0 bases, and 19 bases lay in between. The germline CDR1 and CDR2 sequences are GEAIGNYY and EKD. CDR3: CACDTTAPTSANTDKLIF. The CDR3 DNA is TGTGCCTGTGACACCACGGCCCCTACTTCGGCTAACACCGATAAACTCATCTTT.

Comments on this clone: This likely stems from a read error, as it lies one base from a far larger clone. Distinct nucleotide sequences in the sample also encode this CDR3. The J gene is TRDJ1, the V gene TRDV2; TRDD3 matches 8 bases. Because TCRdb records no J gene, it was assigned here through a match of the DNA to germline. The CDR3 is 21 residues long. Germline CDR1 GEAIGNYY, CDR2 EKD. The CDR3 coding sequence is TGTGCCTGTGCCAGGGTCGGGACTGGTATGGTTCTGGGGGAGTACACTGATAAACTCATCTTT. This translates into CACARVGTGMVLGEYTDKLIF.